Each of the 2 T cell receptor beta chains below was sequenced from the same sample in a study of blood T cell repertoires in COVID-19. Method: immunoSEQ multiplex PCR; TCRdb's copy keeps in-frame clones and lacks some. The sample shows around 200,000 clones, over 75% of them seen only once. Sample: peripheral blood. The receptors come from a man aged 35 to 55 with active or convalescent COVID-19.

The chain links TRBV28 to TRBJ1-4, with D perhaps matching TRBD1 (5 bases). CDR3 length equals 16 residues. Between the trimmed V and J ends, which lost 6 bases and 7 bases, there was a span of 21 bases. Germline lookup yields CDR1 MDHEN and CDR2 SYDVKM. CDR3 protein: CASSNTRWGGSEKLFF. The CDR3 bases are TGTGCCAGCAGCAATACACGGTGGGGGGGTAGTGAAAAACTGTTTTTT.

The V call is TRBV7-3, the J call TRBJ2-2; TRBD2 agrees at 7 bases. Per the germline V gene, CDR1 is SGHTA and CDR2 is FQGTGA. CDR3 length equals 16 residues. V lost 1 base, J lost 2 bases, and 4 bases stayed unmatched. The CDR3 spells CASSLNGGINTGELFF. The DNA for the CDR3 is TGTGCCAGCAGCTTAAACGGGGGGATTAACACCGGGGAGCTGTTTTTT.